The present T cell receptor (beta chain) was sequenced within a study of Graves' ophthalmopathy and Graves' hyperthyroidism. The study recruited hyperthyroidism patients aged 18 to 65 who were newly diagnosed, under 2 months' duration. Diagnoses were established from clinical symptoms, serum thyroxine, TRAb, thyroid ultrasound and orbital computed tomography. From RNA, the CDR3 regions of TCR beta chains were amplified and sequenced. Investigators did first-round RT-PCR with HTBI primers, then second-round multiplex PCR. Each CDR3 protein gets one entry after TCRdb re-called the multiplex PCR reads with MiXCR. The data contain over a million distinct CDR3 sequences, about two fifths of them singletons. The study's findings and limits: In blood, most expanded thyroid clonotypes above 0.001 frequency were also detected. Classification of ophthalmopathy versus stable hyperthyroidism by a 13-signature model yielded around 90% sensitivity and approximately 79% specificity.

This CDR3 region has 16 residues. V lost 6 bases and J lost 8; bases outside the gene matches: 17. There are many counts of this clonotype. The antigen remains unidentified. The clonotype originates from an adult man with Graves' hyperthyroidism. Sample: peripheral blood or thyroid tissue (not recorded which). The chain employs TRBV12-3 or TRBV12-4 and TRBJ1-2; 8 bases are a match to TRBD1. DNA of the CDR3: TGTGCCAGCAGGACTACCGACAGGGGTTGGACGAGCGGCTACACCTTC. It is translated as CASRTTDRGWTSGYTF.